The 29 T cell receptor beta chains below come from one sample, sequenced in a study of blood T cell repertoires in COVID-19. Repertoires were generated with immunoSEQ multiplex PCR, while TCRdb's copy carries only in-frame clones and drops some. The table shows about 260,000 clones, with around 82% occurring only once. Sequencing used peripheral blood. These receptors were taken from a human donor in a cohort sampled during active COVID-19.

This clone was recorded only once. This chain links TRBV19 with TRBJ1-5, with D possibly TRBD1 on 5 matching bases. In germline, CDR1 is LNHDA, CDR2 SQIVND (reference sequence). Trimming stripped 5 bases from V and 1 base from J, with 9 bases between. CDR3 length equals 14 residues. The CDR3: CASSRAGSNQPQHF. The CDR3, as DNA: TGTGCCAGTAGTCGGGCAGGGAGCAATCAGCCCCAGCATTTT.

This clone was observed a single time. This chain uses TRBV5-8 with TRBJ1-4; D perhaps matches TRBD1 (6 bases). Trimming shortened V by 3 bases and J by 0 bases, and 18 bases separated the two germline ends. This CDR3 comprises 18 residues. Germline V gives CDR1 SGHTS, CDR2 YDEGEE. This chain's CDR3 is CASSSVRGYGATNEKLFF. The DNA for the CDR3 is TGTGCCAGCAGCTCAGTGAGGGGGTACGGCGCAACTAATGAAAAACTGTTTTTT.

The rearrangement uses TRBV7-2 and TRBJ2-3, with D tentatively TRBD2 (6 bases). V lost 6 bases to trimming and J lost 6 bases, with 13 bases between them. CDR3 length: 13 amino acids. Per germline, CDR1 SGHTA and CDR2 FQGNSA. CDR3 DNA sequence: TGTGCCAGCAGGCCCCGGGAGTGGGATACGCAGTATTTT. Protein sequence: CASRPREWDTQYF.

The rearrangement joins TRBV3-1 (or the pseudogene TRBV3-2) to TRBJ2-1, with 7 bases aligning to TRBD2. The CDR3 is made up of 14 amino acids. The V gene end was trimmed by 4 bases and the J gene end by 10 bases; junction bases not matched to a gene: 10. Germline-derived CDR1 and CDR2 are LGHDT and YNNKEL (reference sequence). CDR3: CASSRSASGREQFF. CDR3 nucleotides: TGTGCCAGCAGCCGGTCGGCTAGCGGAAGGGAGCAGTTCTTC.

This clone appeared a few times. The gene calls are TRBV5-4 and TRBJ2-3, with unresolved D. CDR3 length: 14 amino acids. Trimming pared 4 bases from V and 4 bases from J, leaving 13 bases between. Germline assignment: CDR1 SGHNT and CDR2 YYREEE (reference sequence). The CDR3 sequence is CASSPPHSADTQYF. In DNA form, the CDR3 reads TGTGCCAGCAGCCCACCCCACTCCGCAGATACGCAGTATTTT.

The CDR3 loop is CASSSGTNLSNQPQHF. DNA of the CDR3: TGTGCCAGCAGCTCCGGGACAAACCTTAGCAATCAGCCCCAGCATTTT. The chain is built from TRBV5-8 and TRBJ1-5, with D tentatively TRBD1 (6 bases). Trimming pared 3 bases from V and 0 bases from J, leaving 13 bases between. CDR1 and CDR2 (germline): SGHTS, YDEGEE. The CDR3 has 16 amino acids.

This chain uses TRBV23-1 with TRBJ1-1; unclear D gene. TRBV23-1 is annotated as an ORF whose role is uncertain. This CDR3 contains 11 residues. The ends were cut back, 2 bases at V and 6 bases at J, with 4 bases in the middle. CDR3 sequence: CASSQGPEAFF. The CDR3 DNA is TGCGCCAGCAGTCAAGGCCCTGAAGCTTTCTTT.

This clone was seen many times. This rearrangement joins TRBV29-1 to TRBJ2-1, with 15 nucleotides matching TRBD2. V lost 6 bases to trimming and J lost 3 bases; unmatched junction nucleotides: 3. Germline V lookup: CDR1 SQVTM, CDR2 ANQGSEA. The CDR3 is 15 amino acids. The CDR3 DNA reads as TGCAGCGTAGGGACTAGCGGGGGGTTCTACAATGAGCAGTTCTTC. It yields the protein CSVGTSGGFYNEQFF.

The chain employs TRBV6-5 and TRBJ2-1; D may be TRBD2 (6 bases). The CDR3 is 14 amino acids. Germline V lookup: CDR1 MNHEY, CDR2 SVGAGI. Trimming pared 8 bases from V and 3 bases from J, leaving 14 bases between. CDR3 residues: CASLGSGLYNEQFF. The CDR3 coding sequence is TGTGCCAGCCTCGGGAGCGGCCTCTACAATGAGCAGTTCTTC.

The chain couples TRBV6-1 to TRBJ1-3, with 7 bases aligning to TRBD1. The CDR3 is 14 residues long. Germline-derived CDR1 and CDR2 are MNHNS and SASEGT. V dropped 5 bases and J dropped 4; count of bases not matched to a gene: 5. DNA of the CDR3: TGTGCCAGCAGTTCCAGGGGGGACGGAAACACCATATATTTT. Translating it yields CASSSRGDGNTIYF.

The chain combines TRBV5-6 with TRBJ2-3; TRBD2 agrees at 7 bases. The CDR3 sequence is 16 residues long. CDR1 and CDR2 from the germline V gene are SGHDT and YYEEEE. V dropped 4 bases and J dropped 9; count of bases not matched to a gene: 17. The DNA of the CDR3 is TGTGCCAGCAGCATCGCCCAGCGGGGTGGATCTGGCACGCAGTATTTT. Its protein product is CASSIAQRGGSGTQYF.

The chain joins TRBV5-1 to TRBJ2-3, with 13 bases identical to TRBD2. Germline-derived CDR1 and CDR2 are SGHRS and YFSETQ. The V and J ends lost 4 bases and 3 bases, in that order; junction bases with no gene match: 5. The CDR3 is 16 amino acids. For the CDR3, the DNA is TGCGCCAGCAGCGCCGGACTAGCGGGAGTAACAGATACGCAGTATTTT. Translation: CASSAGLAGVTDTQYF.

The chain uses TRBV6-1 and TRBJ2-3, with 14 bases fitting TRBD2. V dropped 2 bases and J dropped 6; count of bases not matched to a gene: 7. CDR1 and CDR2 from the germline V gene are MNHNS and SASEGT. The CDR3 covers 17 residues. The CDR3 DNA reads as TGTGCCAGCAGTGAAAGGGGGACTAGCGGGAGATGGGATACGCAGTATTTT. As protein: CASSERGTSGRWDTQYF.

V gene TRBV5-6 combines with J gene TRBJ2-1; D possibly corresponds to TRBD1 (6 bases). Germline values: CDR1 SGHDT, CDR2 YYEEEE. This CDR3 is built from 15 residues. V was pared by 2 bases and J by 5 bases, with 14 bases between. In nucleotides, the CDR3 is TGTGCCAGCAGCTTCAGGGGTAACAGACACAATGAGCAGTTCTTC. Protein sequence: CASSFRGNRHNEQFF.

V and J are TRBV4-2 and TRBJ2-7; D is perhaps TRBD2 (6 bases). The CDR3 is made up of 16 amino acids. Trimming removed 1 base at V and 2 bases at J, with 15 bases between. CDR1 and CDR2 (germline): LGHNA, YNFKEQ. The CDR3 sequence: CASSQVGSGRTYEQYF. The DNA for the CDR3 is TGTGCCAGCAGCCAAGTTGGCAGCGGGCGAACCTACGAGCAGTACTTC.

This clone was observed a single time. The CDR3 region has the DNA TGTGCCAGCAGCGAGAGGACAGGGAATACCAGGAACTATGGCTACACCTTC. It yields the protein CASSERTGNTRNYGYTF. The V call is TRBV7-2, the J call TRBJ1-2, with 8 bases aligning to TRBD1. The germline CDR1 and CDR2 sequences are SGHTA and FQGNSA. CDR3 length equals 17 residues. Losses at the gene ends were 5 bases for V and 2 bases for J; bases not matched to a gene: 13.

The chain combines TRBV5-8 with TRBJ2-1, with D possibly TRBD2 on 5 matching bases. Germline V lookup: CDR1 SGHTS, CDR2 YDEGEE. The CDR3 sequence is 14 residues long. Trimming stripped 3 bases from V and 7 bases from J, with 14 bases between. The CDR3 bases are TGTGCCAGCAGCTCGACGCGGGTGATAAATGAGCAGTTCTTC. This codes for CASSSTRVINEQFF. Using reference TRBV5-8 and TRBJ2-1 for the parts outside the CDR3, the full variable domain is EAGVTQSPTHLIKTRGQQATLRCSPISGHTSVYWYQQALGLGLQFLLWYDEGEERNRGNFPPRFSGRQFPNYSSELNVNALELEDSALYLCASSSTRVINEQFFGPGTRLTVL.

This chain joins TRBV5-1 and TRBJ1-1; 8 nucleotides match TRBD1. V lost 4 bases, J lost 1 base, and 6 bases stayed unmatched. The CDR3 has 15 residues. The germline gives CDR1 SGHRS, CDR2 YFSETQ. The CDR3 region is CASSPRQGTNTEAFF. CDR3 sequence (DNA): TGCGCCAGCAGCCCCAGACAGGGGACGAACACTGAAGCTTTCTTT.

The V and J genes are TRBV4-3 and TRBJ2-3, with 7 bases matching TRBD1. Germline V CDR1 and CDR2: LGHNA, YSLEER. The CDR3 runs to 19 residues. Unmatched junction bases numbered 19, after V lost 1 base and J lost 6 bases. CDR3 protein: CASSQVWGDRDVFGDTQYF. CDR3 nucleotide sequence: TGCGCCAGCAGCCAAGTCTGGGGAGACAGGGACGTGTTTGGCGATACGCAGTATTTT.

J is TRBJ1-5 and V is TRBV12-3 or TRBV12-4; unclear D gene. This CDR3 comprises 13 residues. Trimming cost V 1 base and J 7 bases, with 8 bases left between them. The CDR3 here is CASSLDILQPQHF. DNA of the CDR3: TGTGCCAGCAGTTTAGACATTCTCCAGCCCCAGCATTTT.

Of note for this clone: Other DNA sequences in this sample translate to the same CDR3. J is TRBJ1-1 and V is TRBV7-2; tentatively, D is TRBD1 (5 bases). This CDR3 is 13 amino acids long. V was shortened by 1 base and J by 4 bases, with 7 bases between the two germline ends. CDR1 and CDR2 from the germline V gene are SGHTA and FQGNSA. The CDR3, as DNA: TGTGCCAGCAGCTTAGGGGGCGGCACTGAAGCTTTCTTT. This translates into CASSLGGGTEAFF.

The V call is TRBV6-1, the J call TRBJ2-3, with no clear D. V dropped 4 bases and J dropped 6 bases, with 20 bases sitting between them. The CDR3 totals 16 residues. The V gene's germline CDR1 is MNHNS and CDR2 SASEGT. The DNA for the CDR3 is TGTGCCAGCAGTGTCCGTAGCACCTGGAGCAGCGATACGCAGTATTTT. Its protein is CASSVRSTWSSDTQYF.

J is TRBJ2-3 and V is TRBV7-9; D is unresolved. Trimming removed 5 bases from V and 1 base from J, with 4 bases in between. Germline lookup yields CDR1 SEHNR and CDR2 FQNEAQ (reference sequence). The CDR3 length is 12 residues. The CDR3 DNA reads TGTGCCAGCAGCACTCGCACAGATACGCAGTATTTT. Protein sequence: CASSTRTDTQYF.

The chain carries TRBV19 and TRBJ2-7; TRBD1 is a possible D gene (6 bases). Germline V gene sequence: CDR1 LNHDA, CDR2 SQIVND (reference sequence). The ends were cut back, 5 bases at V and 3 bases at J, with 17 bases in the middle. This CDR3 has 15 residues. The DNA for the CDR3 is TGTGCCAGTAGTCTTCTGGGGGCCGCGATCTACGAGCAGTACTTC. It translates to CASSLLGAAIYEQYF.

V usage is TRBV5-8 and J usage is TRBJ2-5; weak D call: TRBD1 (6 bases). Trimming took 5 bases from V and 4 from J, leaving 21 bases between them. Germline V gene data show CDR1 as SGHTS and CDR2 as YDEGEE. CDR3 length: 16 amino acids. The CDR3 nucleotides read TGTGCCAGCAGTTTCTATCATAACAGGGCTTTAGAGACCCAGTACTTC. It translates to CASSFYHNRALETQYF.

The rearrangement links TRBV9 to TRBJ2-1; 10 positions match TRBD2. The V gene end was trimmed by 0 bases and the J gene end by 7 bases; junction bases not matched to a gene: 13. The CDR3 length is 18 residues. Germline-derived CDR1 and CDR2 are SGDLS and YYNGEE. CDR3 DNA: TGTGCCAGCAGCGTAGGGCCCCAAAAAGCGGGAGGGCGGAATGAGCAGTTCTTC. This codes for CASSVGPQKAGGRNEQFF.

The genes are TRBV11-2 and TRBJ1-1; D uncertain. CDR1 is SGHAT, CDR2 FQNNGV, per germline. This CDR3 region has 13 residues. V was pared by 1 base and J by 4 bases, with 7 bases between. CDR3 sequence reads: CASSLVEATEAFF. CDR3 DNA sequence: TGTGCCAGCAGCTTAGTAGAAGCCACTGAAGCTTTCTTT.

The genes are TRBV5-3 and TRBJ1-5, with 9 bases aligning to TRBD1. TRBV5-3 is labeled an ORF, and its function is uncertain. This CDR3 has 18 amino acids. J gave up 0 bases and V 10 bases, and 17 bases lay outside the gene matches. Here the CDR3 DNA reads TGTGCCGCCAGATTCAGGACAGGGGAAATCGGTAGCAATCAGCCCCAGCATTTT. As protein: CAARFRTGEIGSNQPQHF.

The chain uses TRBV6-5 and TRBJ2-2, with TRBD2 matching 7 bases. From germline, CDR1 is MNHEY and CDR2 SVGAGI. The CDR3 is 15 amino acids. The V segment lost 5 bases and the J segment 8 bases; nucleotides outside the gene matches: 11. CDR3: CASSRSREISGELFF. The CDR3 DNA reads TGTGCCAGCAGTCGCTCGCGGGAGATATCTGGGGAGCTGTTTTTT.